Listed below are T cell receptor beta chains from one sample, sequenced in a study of blood T cell repertoires in COVID-19. TCRdb keeps only in-frame clones here, not all; method: immunoSEQ multiplex PCR. The sample has about 220,000 clones; around 82% are singletons. The sequenced sample consisted of peripheral blood. These receptors originate from a woman in her twenties or thirties who had recovered from COVID-19. The CDR3 runs from the conserved cysteine through the conserved F or W. Each record gives: V gene, D gene, J gene, clone size, CDR3 protein. A D gene is named only where the DNA matches it firmly. The size of a clone is reported for some rows only, either as once, few or many, or as a class for expanded clones.

TRBV10-3	-	TRBJ2-7	-	CAISESRNTYYEQYF
TRBV2	-	TRBJ2-5	-	CASRAGTQQYF
TRBV11-2	TRBD1	TRBJ1-1	-	CASGLQGAVAEAFF
TRBV6-1	TRBD2	TRBJ2-2	-	CASSEFSIRLAGGRTGELFF
TRBV21-1	-	TRBJ2-5	-	CASRPTDRGQETQYF
TRBV28	TRBD1	TRBJ1-2	-	CASTLQGVDGYTF
TRBV30	-	TRBJ2-1	-	CAWSPGVRNEQFF
TRBV5-6	TRBD1	TRBJ2-5	-	CASSTRTGGGETQYF
TRBV7-2	-	TRBJ1-6	-	CASSSYRAPLSPLHF
TRBV4-1	-	TRBJ2-5	-	CASSQVGGQETQYF
TRBV28	TRBD1	TRBJ1-4	-	CASSSTGLEEKLFF
TRBV27	TRBD1	TRBJ1-4	-	CASGNRGGGEKLFF
TRBV13	TRBD1	TRBJ1-1	-	CASSYRGDMAEAFF
TRBV7-9	-	TRBJ1-5	once	CASAITGDERPQHF
TRBV4-2	-	TRBJ2-7	-	CASSQGTGEQYF
TRBV28	-	TRBJ1-3	-	CASGRMGAFTGNTIYF
TRBV14	TRBD1	TRBJ1-1	-	CASSQSVTRTGVQTEAFF